The present TCR beta chain was sequenced within a study of blood T cell repertoires in COVID-19 (dated by TCRdb to about 2020). As for the study more broadly: Samples covering the acute and convalescent phases of COVID-19 were provided by collaborators in the United States, Italy and Spain. Samples came from the ongoing ImmuneRACE study (first 160 participants) plus 1,254 subjects from 6 global collaborators. Where HLA class I and class II types were available, the types were taken from metadata supplied by the sample provider, not from assay-based typing. The repertoires were released in a freely available public database meant as a resource for research on the immune response to SARS-CoV-2. The prospective study material was composed of cDNA or gDNA derived from T cells, B-cell-depleted T cells, or PBMCs. Subjects who had been exposed to COVID-19, were actively infected with it, or had recovered from it provided the deeply sampled blood TCRbeta repertoires that made up the dataset. Sample metadata almost always included a de-identified subject ID, COVID-19 status, age in years and sex. What the work shows at the level of the full study, not this receptor alone: How much clinical and demographic metadata was included differed by source and by participant, and the metadata was provided uncurated.

The CDR3 covers 14 residues, taking in both the cysteine and the phenylalanine. The DNA shown is the 42-base CDR3, in frame from base 1. The V end loses 1 base and the J end loses 6 bases, and a stretch of 14 bases separates them. The germline V gene gives CDR1 as SGHRS and CDR2 as YFSETQ. Enrolling through a virtual design, the prospective study's participants ranged in age from roughly 18 to 100 years and lived across roughly 24 United States geographic areas. In the prospective study, cohorts were assigned on the basis of participant-reported clinical history obtained from a screening survey and a study questionnaire. ImmuneRACE Cohort 3 recovered participants were defined by two consecutive negative NP/OP PCR tests, healthcare professional clearance, or symptom resolution. Each participant in the prospective study had whole blood, serum and a nasopharyngeal or oropharyngeal swab collected by mobile phlebotomists. Participants in the prospective study had the option to provide additional blood draws and questionnaires over a roughly 2-month period. Blood samples from the prospective study were shipped frozen or at room temperature prior to DNA extraction.

TCRbeta CDR3 regions were amplified from genomic DNA by means of the immunoSEQ Assay, a bias-controlled multiplex PCR. Per the original workflow: The number of nucleated cells in each sample was estimated by amplification of reference gene primers within the assay. To quantify the absolute abundance of each unique TCRbeta CDR3 rearrangement, sequence reads were collapsed and filtered. For each sample, productive Simpson clonality was calculated as the square root of Simpson's diversity index across productive rearrangements. TCRdb re-hosts the immuneACCESS table, in-frame sequences only. Its copies lack some clones; in the studies checked, an unresolved V gene accounts for under half of them, and the cause for the rest is not known. The DNA was the basis for D and trimming; V, J and clone size are from that table. For this sample the table gives 150,000 to 200,000 clones, of which around nine tenths were detected only once. Around 0.77% of the sample belongs to the ten largest clones.

With regard to this clone: Which antigen it targets is not known. Per-nucleotide qualities are absent, and no much larger clonotype sits a single base away.

Recombination linked TRBV5-1 to TRBJ2-7, and the D gene may be TRBD1, 7 bases matching. Sequencing was carried out using PBMCs or T cells enriched from blood (not recorded which). The clonotype was recovered from a woman between 18 and 30 years old who had recovered from COVID-19. The DNA sequence reads TGCGCCAGCAGCTTGTCAGGGGGGTCAGCCGAGCAGTACTTC. Translated, this is CASSLSGGSAEQYF.